Each of the 24 T cell receptor beta chains below was sequenced from the same sample in a study of T cell responses to AZD1222 COVID-19 vaccine. The table came from immunoSEQ multiplex PCR; TCRdb's copy has only in-frame clones and leaves some out. This sample carries over 120,000 clones, 90% to 95% of them seen once, and the ten largest clones take 9.1%. Material: peripheral blood, obtained on day 0 of AZD1222 vaccination. The source of these receptors is an adult in good health.

The V gene is TRBV4-3, the J gene TRBJ1-1; 9 nucleotides agree with TRBD1. Germline CDR1 LGHNA, CDR2 YSLEER. Losses at the gene ends were 3 bases for V and 6 bases for J; bases not matched to a gene: 14. The CDR3 loop spans 17 amino acids. This CDR3 is CASSHGSTGTGIPEAFF. The CDR3 DNA reads TGCGCCAGCAGCCACGGATCTACCGGGACAGGGATCCCTGAAGCTTTCTTT.

V usage is TRBV6-2 or TRBV6-3 and J usage is TRBJ2-3, with a tentative D call TRBD1 (6 bases). The CDR3 has 14 amino acids. Trimming removed 5 bases from V and 2 bases from J, with 11 bases in between. Germline-derived CDR1 and CDR2 are MNHEY and SVGEGT. The CDR3 here is CASSRQEITDTQYF. CDR3 bases: TGTGCCAGCAGTCGACAGGAGATCACAGATACGCAGTATTTT.

This chain links TRBV19 with TRBJ1-3; tentatively, D is TRBD1 (5 bases). CDR1 and CDR2 (germline): LNHDA, SQIVND (reference sequence). The CDR3 is made up of 15 amino acids. V shed 6 bases and J shed 0 bases, with 12 bases lying between them. The chain's CDR3 is CASRTLGASGNTIYF. The DNA of the CDR3 is TGTGCCAGTAGGACACTCGGGGCCTCTGGAAACACCATATATTTT.

V gene TRBV9 combines with J gene TRBJ1-1; D is perhaps TRBD1 (5 bases). The CDR3 extends over 15 amino acids. Trimming removed 4 bases at V and 3 bases at J, with 16 bases between. Germline V gives CDR1 SGDLS, CDR2 YYNGEE. CDR3 loop: CASSHSSGRDTEAFF. The CDR3 coding sequence is TGTGCCAGCAGCCACAGTTCAGGGAGGGACACTGAAGCTTTCTTT.

The gene calls are TRBV5-1 and TRBJ2-4; the match to TRBD1 covers 7 bases. Germline-derived CDR1 and CDR2 are SGHRS and YFSETQ. Trimming at V came to 0 bases and at J to 6 bases, leaving 6 bases not matched to a gene. The CDR3 totals 15 residues. In DNA, the CDR3 is TGCGCCAGCAGCTTGGAGGGGGCCGACCGAAACATTCAGTACTTC. It yields the protein CASSLEGADRNIQYF.

V usage is TRBV28 and J usage is TRBJ2-7; 9 nucleotides align to TRBD1. CDR3 length: 14 amino acids. Trimming took 9 bases from V and 2 from J; bases not matched to a gene: 8. Looked up from germline, CDR1 is MDHEN and CDR2 is SYDVKM. As DNA, the CDR3 is TGTGCCAGTTTTTCCGGGACAGGGACCTACGAGCAGTACTTC. This codes for CASFSGTGTYEQYF. Looking up the rest from reference TRBV28 and TRBJ2-7 gives the full variable domain: DVKVTQSSRYLVKRTGEKVFLECVQDMDHENMFWYRQDPGLGLRLIYFSYDVKMKEKGDIPEGYSVSREKKERFSLILESASTNQTSMYLCASFSGTGTYEQYFGPGTRLTVT.

The rearrangement links TRBV6-6 to TRBJ1-5; D is unclear. From germline, CDR1 is MNHNY and CDR2 SVGAGI (reference sequence). The CDR3 length is 14 residues. V lost 2 bases to trimming and J lost 4 bases, with 9 bases between them. The CDR3 reads CASSYLEGNQPQHF. In DNA form, the CDR3 reads TGTGCCAGCAGTTACCTGGAAGGAAATCAGCCCCAGCATTTT.

V gene TRBV6-4 combines with J gene TRBJ1-6; D is unresolved. From germline, CDR1 is MRHNA and CDR2 SNTAGT. CDR3 size: 13 residues. The V end lost 4 bases, the J end lost 8 bases, and 9 bases lay between the germline ends. In nucleotides, the CDR3 is TGTGCCAGCAGTGTAGAGTTGCATTCACCCCTCCACTTT. It translates to CASSVELHSPLHF.

The rearrangement links TRBV29-1 to TRBJ2-2, with 11 bases lining up with TRBD1. Germline values: CDR1 SQVTM, CDR2 ANQGSEA. CDR3 length: 14 residues. V trimming: 6 bases; J trimming: 4 bases; junction bases outside the gene matches: 4. The CDR3 is CSVDRGPGTGELFF. CDR3 sequence (DNA): TGCAGCGTGGACAGGGGGCCAGGCACCGGGGAGCTGTTTTTT.

J is TRBJ1-2 and V is TRBV27; D gene uncertain. Per germline, CDR1 MNHEY and CDR2 SMNVEV (reference sequence). The CDR3 has 14 residues. Trimming pared 6 bases from V and 5 bases from J, leaving 16 bases between. The CDR3 sequence is CASRASGLLYGYTF. The CDR3 region has the DNA TGTGCCAGCAGGGCCAGTGGACTTTTATATGGCTACACCTTC.

CDR3 sequence: CASSPRLAGGTGELFF. CDR3 nucleotides: TGTGCCAGCAGTCCCAGACTAGCGGGGGGCACCGGGGAGCTGTTTTTT. V is TRBV6-6 and J is TRBJ2-2; 13 bases map to TRBD2. Germline assignment: CDR1 MNHNY and CDR2 SVGAGI (reference sequence). After removal of 5 bases from V and 4 bases from J, the junction contained 4 bases not matched to a gene. The CDR3 consists of 16 residues.

The chain combines TRBV2 with TRBJ1-2; 7 nucleotides agree with TRBD1. V shed 3 bases and J 0 bases; nucleotides not matched to a gene: 13. This CDR3 has 18 amino acids. The germline V gene has CDR1 SNHLY and CDR2 FYNNEI. Here the CDR3 DNA reads TGTGCCAGCAGTGATTTCGGAAGGACAGGCCCGGCTAACTATGGCTACACCTTC. Its translation: CASSDFGRTGPANYGYTF.

The chain carries TRBV2 and TRBJ1-2, with 8 bases matching TRBD1. The V gene's germline CDR1 is SNHLY and CDR2 FYNNEI. The V segment lost 6 bases and the J segment 3 bases; nucleotides outside the gene matches: 6. CDR3 size: 14 residues. The chain's CDR3 is CASRTGQVDYGYTF. The CDR3 nucleotides read TGTGCCAGCAGAACGGGACAGGTGGACTATGGCTACACCTTC.

V gene TRBV6-5 combines with J gene TRBJ1-2; D gene ambiguous. This CDR3 is 14 amino acids long. Germline V gene sequence: CDR1 MNHEY, CDR2 SVGAGI. V lost 4 bases to trimming and J lost 3 bases, with 12 bases between them. The chain's CDR3 is CASSSEIGDYGYTF. Written as DNA, the CDR3 is TGTGCCAGCAGTTCTGAAATCGGGGACTATGGCTACACCTTC.

V and J are TRBV19 and TRBJ1-5; 9 positions match TRBD1. The J segment lost 2 bases and the V segment lost 5 bases, leaving 10 bases of the junction unmatched. The CDR3 totals 17 residues. The germline V gene encodes CDR1 LNHDA and CDR2 SQIVND (reference sequence). CDR3 DNA: TGTGCCAGTAGTTCCCCGGGACAGGGATCAGGCAATCAGCCCCAGCATTTT. Amino acid sequence: CASSSPGQGSGNQPQHF.

As concerns this clone: As the CDR3 is not closed by the conserved phenylalanine or tryptophan, this likely results from a read error. The limits of the CDR3 on the DNA are not certain, so only TCRdb's listed CDR3 is given. The chain is built from TRBV20-1 and TRBJ1-2; the DNA was not compared with TRBD1, the D call given in the table. The germline V gene encodes CDR1 DFQATT and CDR2 SNEGSKA (reference sequence). Including both end residues, the CDR3 is 9 amino acids long. CDR3 sequence reads: CSASPGQVL.

The CDR3 bases are TGTGCCAGCAGCCCCCCGGGACTAGCTCCGACAGATACGCAGTATTTT. Translating it yields CASSPPGLAPTDTQYF. The chain is built from TRBV13 and TRBJ2-3, with 9 positions matching TRBD2. The ends lost 5 bases at V and 3 bases at J; junction bases unmatched: 9. CDR1 and CDR2 from the germline V gene are PRHDT and FYEKMQ (reference sequence). The CDR3 has 16 residues. The whole variable domain, filled in from reference TRBV13 and TRBJ2-3, reads AAGVIQSPRHLIKEKRETATLKCYPIPRHDTVYWYQQGPGQDPQFLISFYEKMQSDKGSIPDRFSAQQFSDYHSELNMSSLELGDSALYFCASSPPGLAPTDTQYFGPGTRLTVL.

V is TRBV6-5 and J is TRBJ1-5; no clear D. The CDR3 is 15 amino acids. Looked up from germline, CDR1 is MNHEY and CDR2 is SVGAGI. V was shortened by 7 bases and J by 0 bases, with 13 bases between the two germline ends. The CDR3 region is CASILDAYSNQPQHF. CDR3 sequence (DNA): TGTGCCAGCATCCTTGACGCATATAGCAATCAGCCCCAGCATTTT.

The chain joins TRBV5-6 to TRBJ2-3; D unclear. CDR3 size: 15 residues. Trimming stripped 0 bases from V and 0 bases from J, with 8 bases between. Germline CDR1 reads SGHDT; CDR2 reads YYEEEE. CDR3 loop: CASSLDRTSTDTQYF. The CDR3, as DNA: TGTGCCAGCAGCTTGGATCGAACTAGCACAGATACGCAGTATTTT.

This clone was observed once. The V gene is TRBV19, the J gene TRBJ2-1; no reliable D call. This CDR3 has 14 residues. Trimming left V 3 bases short and J 7 bases short, with 13 bases between. Germline V gives CDR1 LNHDA, CDR2 SQIVND (reference sequence). CDR3 nucleotides: TGTGCCAGTAGTATCGCCCACGTTGGAAATGAGCAGTTCTTC. Its translation: CASSIAHVGNEQFF.

This chain uses TRBV4-1 with TRBJ1-4, with D possibly being TRBD1 (6 bases). Germline lookup yields CDR1 MGHRA and CDR2 YSYEKL. The CDR3 spans 17 residues. The V end lost 1 base, the J end lost 2 bases, and 14 bases lay between the germline ends. CDR3 DNA sequence: TGCGCCAGCAGCCAAGGTAGCAGGGGAGCGACTAATGAAAAACTGTTTTTT. Translated: CASSQGSRGATNEKLFF.

The chain combines TRBV18 with TRBJ1-1, with TRBD1 matching over 12 bases. The V gene's germline CDR1 is KGHSH and CDR2 LQKENI. The CDR3 extends over 17 amino acids. V was clipped by 0 bases and J by 3 bases; unmatched bases: 5. CDR3 sequence (DNA): TGTGCCAGCTCACCACCGGGACAGGGGGCAAGGTACACTGAAGCTTTCTTT. Its translation is CASSPPGQGARYTEAFF.

The rearrangement joins TRBV7-2 to TRBJ1-2; the D gene is possibly TRBD1 (5 bases). Per the germline V gene, CDR1 is SGHTA and CDR2 is FQGNSA. The V end was cut by 5 bases, the J end by 0 bases, with 13 bases between. CDR3 length: 15 residues. The DNA of the CDR3 is TGTGCCAGCAGCCAAACCGGGACGGCTAACTATGGCTACACCTTC. Protein product: CASSQTGTANYGYTF.

V and J are TRBV6-6 and TRBJ1-6; D gene uncertain. The CDR3 sequence is 13 residues long. V was trimmed by 8 bases and J by 8 bases, leaving 13 bases between them. Per the germline V gene, CDR1 is MNHNY and CDR2 is SVGAGI (reference sequence). The CDR3 DNA reads TGTGCCAGCTGTGTGGCGGAGGATTCACCCCTCCACTTT. Encoded protein: CASCVAEDSPLHF.